These 28 T cell receptor beta chains were all obtained from the same sample, sequenced in a study of cytomegalovirus exposure and HLA in healthy donors. The method was immunoSEQ multiplex PCR; TCRdb's version includes in-frame clones alone and lacks a portion of them. The table lists 90,000 to 130,000 clones, roughly 84% of them singletons, with around 2.7% in the top ten. Sequencing was carried out using PBMCs. The receptors were gathered from a woman under 30 in good health and CMV-seronegative.

J is TRBJ2-1 and V is TRBV11-2, with a possible D match to TRBD1 (5 bases). V lost 5 bases and J 4 bases, leaving 9 bases between the germline ends. The germline V gene encodes CDR1 SGHAT and CDR2 FQNNGV. The CDR3 extends over 13 amino acids. CDR3 region: CASSPGHYNEQFF. The CDR3, as DNA: TGTGCCAGCAGCCCTGGACATTACAATGAGCAGTTCTTC.

The chain has TRBV2 and TRBJ1-5; 11 bases map to TRBD1. After removal of 5 bases from V and 4 bases from J, the junction contained 10 bases not matched to a gene. Germline CDR1 and CDR2: SNHLY and FYNNEI. This CDR3 is 17 amino acids long. CDR3 sequence: CASSYLGTGGGNQPQHF. CDR3 nucleotide sequence: TGTGCCAGCAGTTATCTCGGGACAGGGGGAGGTAATCAGCCCCAGCATTTT.

J is TRBJ2-5 and V is TRBV13, with 7 bases matching TRBD1. The germline CDR1 and CDR2 sequences are PRHDT and FYEKMQ (reference sequence). V lost 5 bases, J lost 0 bases, and 6 bases stayed unmatched. CDR3 length: 15 residues. The CDR3 nucleotides are TGTGCCAGCAGCCCCCGCGGACAGGACCAAGAGACCCAGTACTTC. It codes for CASSPRGQDQETQYF.

The chain couples TRBV4-1 to TRBJ1-1; no definite D call. CDR3 length: 13 amino acids. Trimming took 1 base from V and 1 from J, leaving 4 bases between them. In germline, CDR1 is MGHRA, CDR2 YSYEKL. The CDR3 nucleotides are TGCGCCAGCAGCCAAGGAGGGAACACTGAAGCTTTCTTT. Its protein product is CASSQGGNTEAFF.

V and J are TRBV28 and TRBJ2-5; TRBD1 matches at 9 bases. The CDR3 has 14 amino acids. Germline lookup yields CDR1 MDHEN and CDR2 SYDVKM. V shed 6 bases, J shed 4 bases, and the junction held 6 bases outside the gene matches. Here the CDR3 reads CASRGPDRGETQYF. The CDR3 region has the DNA TGTGCCAGCAGGGGTCCGGACAGGGGAGAGACCCAGTACTTC.

Here the CDR3 DNA reads TGTGCCAGCAGCTTAACTAGCGGGGGGGTCACCGGGGAGCTGTTTTTT. The encoded protein is CASSLTSGGVTGELFF. V and J are TRBV7-2 and TRBJ2-2; 13 bases are shared with TRBD2. The CDR3 loop spans 16 amino acids. CDR1 and CDR2 (germline): SGHTA, FQGNSA. Trimming removed 2 bases from V and 4 bases from J; junction bases left unmatched: 1.

The CDR3 here is CASSLGAGGTTDTQYF. The CDR3 nucleotides are TGTGCCAGCAGTCTTGGGGCGGGGGGTACCACAGATACGCAGTATTTT. The chain joins TRBV9 to TRBJ2-3, with 8 positions matching TRBD2. The CDR3 has 16 residues. Trimming took 5 bases from V and 2 from J; bases not matched to a gene: 10. Germline CDR1 SGDLS, CDR2 YYNGEE.

Remarks on this clone: One end of the junction is discordant with germline, which a read error may explain. This chain links TRBV25-1 with TRBJ1-1, with no clear D. Per germline, CDR1 MGHDK and CDR2 SYGVNS. This CDR3 is 10 amino acids long. CDR3 residues: CASSELETIF. CDR3 nucleotide sequence: TGTGCCAGCAGTGAATTGGAGACGATATTT.

The chain carries TRBV19 and TRBJ2-7; no reliable D call. V dropped 3 bases and J dropped 4 bases, with 10 bases sitting between them. The germline V gene encodes CDR1 LNHDA and CDR2 SQIVND (reference sequence). This CDR3 has 13 residues. CDR3 nucleotide sequence: TGTGCCAGTAGTATGATAGACGGGTACGAGCAGTACTTC. Translated: CASSMIDGYEQYF.

This clone was detected once. The chain employs TRBV28 and TRBJ1-1; 7 nucleotides agree with TRBD1. The J segment lost 0 bases and the V segment lost 3 bases, leaving 4 bases of the junction unmatched. The CDR3 spans 15 residues. In germline, CDR1 is MDHEN, CDR2 SYDVKM. The chain's CDR3 is CASSLDGTVNTEAFF. In DNA, the CDR3 is TGTGCCAGCAGTTTGGACGGGACAGTGAACACTGAAGCTTTCTTT. Looking up the rest from reference TRBV28 and TRBJ1-1 gives the full variable domain: DVKVTQSSRYLVKRTGEKVFLECVQDMDHENMFWYRQDPGLGLRLIYFSYDVKMKEKGDIPEGYSVSREKKERFSLILESASTNQTSMYLCASSLDGTVNTEAFFGQGTRLTVV.

The chain employs TRBV27 and TRBJ2-7; TRBD2 is a possible D gene (6 bases). The ends were cut back, 7 bases at V and 5 bases at J, with 15 bases in the middle. The V gene's germline CDR1 is MNHEY and CDR2 SMNVEV (reference sequence). CDR3 length: 13 residues. CDR3 nucleotide sequence: TGTGCCAGCACCGCGGGACGCCTCGACGAGCAGTACTTC. Protein: CASTAGRLDEQYF.

The chain carries TRBV19 and TRBJ2-1; D gene unclear. V lost 5 bases and J 1 base, leaving 18 bases between the germline ends. Germline V gives CDR1 LNHDA, CDR2 SQIVND (reference sequence). CDR3 length: 17 residues. This CDR3 reads CASSRKVLDLSYNEQFF. The CDR3 DNA sequence: TGTGCCAGTAGTCGGAAGGTCCTAGACCTTTCCTACAATGAGCAGTTCTTC.

The chain combines TRBV5-1 with TRBJ1-2; TRBD1 might be the D (6 bases). This CDR3 region has 16 residues. Deletions cut 0 bases from V and 4 bases from J, with 16 bases between. The germline V gene has CDR1 SGHRS and CDR2 YFSETQ. Here the CDR3 reads CASSLAGLGRGYGYTF. DNA of the CDR3: TGCGCCAGCAGCTTGGCCGGGTTAGGCAGGGGCTATGGCTACACCTTC.

This chain joins TRBV5-4 and TRBJ2-3; the D gene is possibly TRBD1 (5 bases). Germline CDR1 reads SGHNT; CDR2 reads YYREEE (reference sequence). The length of the CDR3 is 13 residues. V lost 4 bases and J lost 1, with 7 bases in between. The CDR3 here is CASSLRGTDTQYF. The CDR3 DNA reads TGTGCCAGCAGCCTCAGGGGCACAGATACGCAGTATTTT.

V gene TRBV27 combines with J gene TRBJ2-2, with a tentative D call TRBD2 (5 bases). Deletions cut 2 bases from V and 3 bases from J, with 10 bases between. The CDR3 runs to 15 residues. Germline CDR1 reads MNHEY; CDR2 reads SMNVEV (reference sequence). In nucleotides, the CDR3 is TGTGCCAGCAGTTTAACGGGGAGCGACACCGGGGAGCTGTTTTTT. This encodes CASSLTGSDTGELFF.

This chain joins TRBV28 and TRBJ2-1, with 7 nucleotides matching TRBD1. J lost 12 bases, V lost 4 bases, and 6 bases had no gene match. The CDR3 extends over 12 amino acids. CDR1 and CDR2 (germline): MDHEN, SYDVKM. The CDR3 coding sequence is TGTGCCAGCAGTTCGTGGACAGGCCTGCAGTTCTTC. This sequence encodes CASSSWTGLQFF.

This rearrangement joins TRBV9 to TRBJ1-2; 10 nucleotides match TRBD1. This CDR3 region has 12 residues. The germline V gene has CDR1 SGDLS and CDR2 YYNGEE. Trimming at V came to 4 bases and at J to 14 bases, leaving 8 bases not matched to a gene. As DNA, the CDR3 is TGTGCCAGCAGCACCCCCGGGACAGGGGATACCTTC. Its protein is CASSTPGTGDTF.

The rearrangement joins TRBV11-2 to TRBJ1-3; 7 positions agree with TRBD1. This CDR3 has 18 amino acids. Losses at the gene ends were 5 bases for V and 0 bases for J; bases not matched to a gene: 13. CDR1 SGHAT and CDR2 FQNNGV come from the germline V gene. CDR3 nucleotides: TGTGCCAGCAGCCATTTCGACAGGGCCCATGTCTCTGGAAACACCATATATTTT. Its translation is CASSHFDRAHVSGNTIYF.

The gene calls are TRBV9 and TRBJ1-5; weak D call: TRBD1 (5 bases). The CDR3 loop spans 15 amino acids. V was clipped by 0 bases and J by 4 bases, with 11 bases between them. The germline gives CDR1 SGDLS, CDR2 YYNGEE. The CDR3 DNA reads TGTGCCAGCAGCGTAGGGGGGGGAGTGAATCAGCCCCAGCATTTT. It translates to CASSVGGGVNQPQHF.

CDR3 DNA: TGTGCCAGCAGGGGACAGATGAACACTGAAGCTTTCTTT. Its protein is CASRGQMNTEAFF. The chain couples TRBV27 to TRBJ1-1; 7 nucleotides agree with TRBD1. Germline V lookup: CDR1 MNHEY, CDR2 SMNVEV (reference sequence). This CDR3 region has 13 residues. V gave up 6 bases and J gave up 0 bases; unmatched junction bases: 1.

A single count supports this clone. V is TRBV9 and J is TRBJ1-5; 7 bases agree with TRBD1. V shed 3 bases and J 0 bases; nucleotides not matched to a gene: 3. In germline, CDR1 is SGDLS, CDR2 YYNGEE. The CDR3 loop spans 15 amino acids. CDR3 loop: CASSARGASNQPQHF. Written as DNA, the CDR3 is TGTGCCAGCAGCGCCAGGGGGGCTAGCAATCAGCCCCAGCATTTT.

This clone has just a few counts. The chain combines TRBV10-3 with TRBJ2-3; tentative D call: TRBD2 (6 bases). CDR1 ENHRY and CDR2 SYGVKD come from the germline V gene. V was trimmed by 4 bases and J by 12 bases, leaving 20 bases between them. The CDR3 loop spans 14 amino acids. CDR3 bases: TGTGCCATCAGTGTGGGGGAGGATTATTCGGAACAGTATTTT. Translated: CAISVGEDYSEQYF.

This sequence joins TRBV5-5 and TRBJ1-1; maybe TRBD1 (5 bases). Per the germline V gene, CDR1 is SGHKS and CDR2 is YYEKEE (reference sequence). The V end was cut by 0 bases, the J end by 5 bases, with 17 bases between. This CDR3 is built from 16 residues. The CDR3 sequence: CASSLVQGVAGTEAFF. Written as DNA, the CDR3 is TGTGCCAGCAGCTTGGTTCAGGGAGTGGCGGGGACTGAAGCTTTCTTT.

J is TRBJ2-1 and V is TRBV4-1; D might be TRBD1 (6 bases). V lost 3 bases and J lost 4, with 10 bases in between. CDR3 size: 14 residues. From germline, CDR1 is MGHRA and CDR2 YSYEKL. CDR3 coding DNA: TGCGCCAGCAGCCATGGGGGCCCTTACAATGAGCAGTTCTTC. It specifies CASSHGGPYNEQFF.

The rearrangement joins TRBV18 to TRBJ2-7; 15 bases align to TRBD2. Germline V gives CDR1 KGHSH, CDR2 LQKENI. J lost 4 bases, V lost 1 base, and 2 bases had no gene match. This CDR3 has 16 amino acids. CDR3 loop: CASSPRGTSGGYEQYF. CDR3 bases: TGTGCCAGCTCACCACGGGGGACTAGCGGGGGGTACGAGCAGTACTTC.

The CDR3 bases are TGTGCCAGCAGGTCTCAGGCGAATGAGCAGTTCTTC. Its translation: CASRSQANEQFF. The genes are TRBV6-1 and TRBJ2-1, with D hard to call. Per germline, CDR1 MNHNS and CDR2 SASEGT. V was shortened by 6 bases and J by 7 bases, with 10 bases between the two germline ends. The CDR3 length is 12 residues.

The chain couples TRBV28 to TRBJ1-5; 10 positions match TRBD1. The V gene's germline CDR1 is MDHEN and CDR2 SYDVKM. The CDR3 sequence is 18 residues long. The trim removed 4 bases at V and 1 base at J, leaving 10 bases unmatched. CDR3 loop: CASSSRQGAGLSNQPQHF. The CDR3 nucleotides are TGTGCCAGCAGTTCAAGACAGGGGGCCGGTTTAAGCAATCAGCCCCAGCATTTT.

The chain recombines TRBV2 with TRBJ2-3; 9 positions agree with TRBD2. CDR1 SNHLY and CDR2 FYNNEI come from the germline V gene. This CDR3 contains 14 residues. After removal of 4 bases from V and 1 base from J, the junction contained 0 bases not matched to a gene. CDR3 residues: CASSGTSGTDTQYF. In nucleotides, the CDR3 is TGTGCCAGCAGTGGGACTAGCGGCACAGATACGCAGTATTTT.